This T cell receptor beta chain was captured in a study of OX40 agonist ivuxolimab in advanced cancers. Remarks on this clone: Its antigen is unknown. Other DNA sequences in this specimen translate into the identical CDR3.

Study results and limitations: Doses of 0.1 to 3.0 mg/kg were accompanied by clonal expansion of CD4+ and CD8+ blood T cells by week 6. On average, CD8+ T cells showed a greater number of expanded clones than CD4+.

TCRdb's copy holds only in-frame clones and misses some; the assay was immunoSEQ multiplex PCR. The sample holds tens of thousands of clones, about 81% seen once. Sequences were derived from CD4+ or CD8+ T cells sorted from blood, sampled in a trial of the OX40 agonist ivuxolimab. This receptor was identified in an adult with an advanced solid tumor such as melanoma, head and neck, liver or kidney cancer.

CDR3 region: CASSSAGAGGQETQYF. In nucleotides, the CDR3 is TGTGCCAGCAGCTCCGCCGGGGCGGGGGGGCAAGAGACCCAGTACTTC. The chain uses TRBV11-2 and TRBJ2-5, with TRBD2 matching 9 bases. Unmatched junction bases numbered 8, after V lost 4 bases and J lost 2 bases. Germline V gene data show CDR1 as SGHAT and CDR2 as FQNNGV. CDR3 length: 16 amino acids.